One sample yielded the 21 T cell receptor beta chains listed below, sequenced in a study of CD8 T cells in ankylosing spondylitis. One entry per CDR3 protein, called by TCRdb with MiXCR from the 5' RACE reads. The profile shows 350,000 or so distinct CDR3 sequences, around a tenth of them singletons. The specimen sequenced was blood, either unsorted or a sorted T cell fraction (not recorded which). The receptors were gathered from a female donor with ankylosing spondylitis or in good health (not recorded which).

The rearrangement links TRBV29-1 to TRBJ2-7, with 8 bases matching TRBD2. V shed 3 bases and J 2 bases; nucleotides not matched to a gene: 3. Germline values: CDR1 SQVTM, CDR2 ANQGSEA. The CDR3 is 13 amino acids. CDR3 protein: CSVELAGPYEQYF. CDR3 DNA sequence: TGCAGCGTTGAGTTAGCGGGGCCCTACGAGCAGTACTTC.

This chain links TRBV3-1 with TRBJ2-6, with TRBD1 matching over 10 bases. V lost 4 bases and J lost 3; bases outside the gene matches: 9. The CDR3 spans 18 residues. CDR1 is LGHDT and CDR2 is YNNKEL in the germline V gene (reference sequence). The CDR3: CASSPSRQGAYGANVLTF. CDR3 coding DNA: TGTGCCAGCAGCCCTTCACGACAGGGGGCTTATGGGGCCAACGTCCTGACTTTC.

V usage is TRBV18 and J usage is TRBJ1-3; tentatively, D is TRBD1 (5 bases). Germline CDR1 reads KGHSH; CDR2 reads LQKENI. V was shortened by 6 bases and J by 0 bases, with 21 bases between the two germline ends. The CDR3 totals 18 residues. This CDR3 reads CASSSRAGTHYSGNTIYF. CDR3 DNA: TGTGCCAGCTCCTCACGGGCCGGGACGCACTACTCTGGAAACACCATATATTTT. Variable domain in full (rest from reference TRBV18 and TRBJ1-3): NAGVMQNPRHLVRRRGQEARLRCSPMKGHSHVYWYRQLPEEGLKFMVYLQKENIIDESGMPKERFSAEFPKEGPSILRIQQVVRGDSAAYFCASSSRAGTHYSGNTIYFGEGSWLTVV.

The CDR3 spells CASSRTPGQGLRSSYNEQFF. CDR3 coding DNA: TGTGCCAGCTCACGCACACCGGGACAGGGACTACGTAGCTCCTACAATGAGCAGTTCTTC. The chain has TRBV18 and TRBJ2-1, with 9 nucleotides matching TRBD1. The CDR3 loop spans 20 amino acids. V gave up 4 bases and J gave up 0 bases; unmatched junction bases: 16. Germline CDR1 KGHSH, CDR2 LQKENI.

There are a few counts of this clonotype. The rearrangement joins TRBV6-1 to TRBJ2-3, with TRBD2 identical over 11 bases. Trimming took 6 bases from V and 1 from J; bases not matched to a gene: 9. Looked up from germline, CDR1 is MNHNS and CDR2 is SASEGT. This CDR3 is 17 amino acids long. The CDR3 coding sequence is TGTGCCAGCAGCCCCGTAGCGGGGGGGCTAGGCACAGATACGCAGTATTTT. It translates to CASSPVAGGLGTDTQYF.

Ten or more counts support this clonotype. The chain is built from TRBV27 and TRBJ2-3; no firm D call. Germline-derived CDR1 and CDR2 are MNHEY and SMNVEV (reference sequence). The length of the CDR3 is 11 residues. Trimming pared 6 bases from V and 2 bases from J, leaving 3 bases between. The CDR3 protein is CASRTTDTQYF. CDR3 in DNA: TGTGCCAGCAGAACCACAGATACGCAGTATTTT.

This clonotype has at least ten counts. The V and J genes are TRBV11-1 and TRBJ1-2; 9 nucleotides agree with TRBD1. Germline CDR1 SGHAT, CDR2 FQDESV (reference sequence). With 5 bases clipped from V and 3 bases from J, the junction kept 16 bases outside the gene matches. This CDR3 spans 18 amino acids. CDR3 protein: CASSPLGDREGTDYGYTF. In DNA form, the CDR3 reads TGTGCCAGCAGCCCCCTCGGGGACAGGGAAGGGACTGACTATGGCTACACCTTC.

There are many counts of this clonotype. The J gene is TRBJ2-2, the V gene TRBV7-2; D possibly corresponds to TRBD1 (6 bases). V lost 3 bases and J lost 2, with 10 bases in between. This CDR3 contains 15 residues. Germline lookup yields CDR1 SGHTA and CDR2 FQGNSA. As DNA, the CDR3 is TGTGCCAGCAGCTTTATCAGGGGAAACACCGGGGAGCTGTTTTTT. Translated, it gives CASSFIRGNTGELFF.

This clonotype occurred a few times. The chain combines TRBV5-1 with TRBJ2-7; TRBD1 might be the D (5 bases). This CDR3 is built from 14 residues. V was clipped by 4 bases and J by 4 bases, with 15 bases between them. Germline V gives CDR1 SGHRS, CDR2 YFSETQ. CDR3 residues: CASSSTTTGYEQYF. For the CDR3, the DNA is TGCGCCAGCAGCAGTACCACCACAGGATACGAGCAGTACTTC. Complete variable domain (other parts from reference TRBV5-1 and TRBJ2-7): KAGVTQTPRYLIKTRGQQVTLSCSPISGHRSVSWYQQTPGQGLQFLFEYFSETQRNKGNFPGRFSGRQFSNSRSEMNVSTLELGDSALYLCASSSTTTGYEQYFGPGTRLTVT.

This clonotype was found many times. The chain uses TRBV20-1 and TRBJ2-1, with 8 bases identical to TRBD2. Germline CDR1 DFQATT, CDR2 SNEGSKA (reference sequence). The V segment lost 7 bases and the J segment 9 bases; nucleotides outside the gene matches: 11. The CDR3 sequence is 13 residues long. Written as DNA, the CDR3 is TGCAGTGTTTTTCCAGCGGGAGAAAGTGAGCAGTTCTTC. It encodes CSVFPAGESEQFF.

This clonotype was counted at least ten times. The genes are TRBV28 and TRBJ1-5, with D possibly TRBD1 on 6 matching bases. V shed 1 base and J shed 9 bases, with 25 bases lying between them. Germline lookup yields CDR1 MDHEN and CDR2 SYDVKM. The CDR3 loop spans 18 amino acids. The CDR3 DNA sequence: TGTGCCAGCAGTTTATATGGCTTGAGGGGGACTGCTGATCGGCCCCAGCATTTT. Translated: CASSLYGLRGTADRPQHF.

Ten or more counts support this clonotype. This chain uses TRBV5-1 with TRBJ2-3; D is ambiguous. The CDR3 is 15 amino acids. Germline V lookup: CDR1 SGHRS, CDR2 YFSETQ. Trimming shortened V by 5 bases and J by 2 bases, and 15 bases separated the two germline ends. CDR3 protein: CASSSDGRTTDTQYF. The CDR3 DNA sequence: TGCGCCAGCAGTTCCGACGGAAGGACCACAGATACGCAGTATTTT.

This clonotype was seen repeatedly, ten times or more. The chain recombines TRBV6-1 with TRBJ1-1, with D unresolved. The length of the CDR3 is 14 residues. The V end lost 2 bases, the J end lost 5 bases, and 12 bases lay between the germline ends. CDR1 is MNHNS, CDR2 SASEGT, per germline. CDR3 nucleotides: TGTGCCAGCAGTGAAAGGAGGTTGTCTACTGAAGCTTTCTTT. It yields the protein CASSERRLSTEAFF.

For the CDR3, the DNA is TGCAGTGCTGGCCAGGGAAGGGATGGCTACACCTTC. Translation gives CSAGQGRDGYTF. The chain combines TRBV20-1 with TRBJ1-2; weak D call: TRBD1 (5 bases). Germline CDR1 and CDR2: DFQATT and SNEGSKA (reference sequence). The CDR3 sequence is 12 residues long. Trimming shortened V by 5 bases and J by 6 bases, and 13 bases separated the two germline ends.

This clonotype has a count of ten or more. The chain combines TRBV12-3 or TRBV12-4 with TRBJ2-5; D is undetermined. The CDR3 runs to 15 residues. V lost 3 bases to trimming and J lost 3 bases, with 14 bases between them. CDR3 coding DNA: TGTGCCAGCAGTTTCGTCGCAGTTGGGAAAGAGACCCAGTACTTC. Protein: CASSFVAVGKETQYF.

This clonotype was picked up a small number of times. This rearrangement joins TRBV25-1 to TRBJ2-1, with D unresolved. V was shortened by 4 bases and J by 10 bases, with 11 bases between the two germline ends. CDR3 length equals 12 residues. In germline, CDR1 is MGHDK, CDR2 SYGVNS. DNA for the CDR3: TGTGCCAGCAGTGGCGGAGCTGGGGAGCAGTTCTTC. Protein sequence: CASSGGAGEQFF. Complete variable domain (other parts from reference TRBV25-1 and TRBJ2-1): EADIYQTPRYLVIGTGKKITLECSQTMGHDKMYWYQQDPGMELHLIHYSYGVNSTEKGDLSSESTVSRIRTEHFPLTLESARPSHTSQYLCASSGGAGEQFFGPGTRLTVL.

The J gene is TRBJ2-7, the V gene TRBV20-1; 16 bases are shared with TRBD2. V shed 6 bases, J shed 2 bases, and the junction held 10 bases outside the gene matches. This CDR3 region has 17 residues. From germline, CDR1 is DFQATT and CDR2 SNEGSKA (reference sequence). The chain's CDR3 is CSANAGTSGRDPYEQYF. The CDR3 DNA sequence: TGCAGTGCCAACGCCGGGACTAGCGGGAGGGACCCCTACGAGCAGTACTTC.

This clonotype has ten or more counts. The chain recombines TRBV6-1 with TRBJ2-7; 9 bases map to TRBD1. Germline values: CDR1 MNHNS, CDR2 SASEGT. J gave up 3 bases and V 6 bases, and 9 bases lay outside the gene matches. This CDR3 spans 15 amino acids. In nucleotides, the CDR3 is TGTGCCAGCAGCCAGACAGGGGGTTCCCTCTACGAGCAGTACTTC. Its translation is CASSQTGGSLYEQYF.

The sample holds one count of this clonotype. This could be a read error, since a much larger clone is one nucleotide away. The chain couples TRBV7-2 to TRBJ2-1; 11 bases are a match to TRBD2. Germline values: CDR1 SGHTA, CDR2 FQGNSA. The CDR3 runs 16 residues. The CDR3 DNA reads as TGTTCCAGCAGCCGACCGGGACTAGCGGCATACAATGAGCAGTTCTTC. It specifies CSSSRPGLAAYNEQFF.

The CDR3 region has the DNA TGTGCCAGCAGCCAATCAACGGGTGGGTGGGGAGAGACCCAGTACTTC. It translates to CASSQSTGGWGETQYF. This chain connects TRBV28 to TRBJ2-5; no definite D call. This CDR3 has 16 amino acids. The germline V gene encodes CDR1 MDHEN and CDR2 SYDVKM. Between the trimmed V and J ends, which lost 6 bases and 4 bases, there was a span of 21 bases.

This clonotype was seen repeatedly, ten times or more. V gene TRBV7-2 combines with J gene TRBJ2-1, with D perhaps TRBD2 (6 bases). V was shortened by 6 bases and J by 5 bases, with 17 bases between the two germline ends. CDR1 SGHTA and CDR2 FQGNSA come from the germline V gene. This CDR3 has 15 residues. The CDR3 bases are TGTGCCAGCAGTTATAGCGGTCCCGGGGACAATGAGCAGTTCTTC. Translating gives CASSYSGPGDNEQFF.